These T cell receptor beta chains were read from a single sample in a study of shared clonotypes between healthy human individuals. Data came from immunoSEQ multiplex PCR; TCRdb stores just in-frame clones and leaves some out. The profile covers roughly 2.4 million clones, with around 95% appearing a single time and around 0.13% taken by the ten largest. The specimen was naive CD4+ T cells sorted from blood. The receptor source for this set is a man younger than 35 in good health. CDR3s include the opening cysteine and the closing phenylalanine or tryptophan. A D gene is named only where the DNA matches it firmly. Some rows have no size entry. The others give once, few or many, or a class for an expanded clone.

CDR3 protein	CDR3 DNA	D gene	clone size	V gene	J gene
CASSPTSARNEQFF	TGTGCCAGCAGCCCAACTAGCGCTAGGAATGAGCAGTTCTTC	TRBD2	NA	TRBV7-2	TRBJ2-1
CASSLARMGPGYGYTF	TGTGCCAGCAGCTTAGCGCGGATGGGTCCGGGATATGGCTACACCTTC	NA	NA	TRBV7-9	TRBJ1-2
CASSQADRVNTEAFF	TGTGCCAGCAGCCAAGCGGACAGAGTGAACACTGAAGCTTTCTTT	NA	once	TRBV4-2	TRBJ1-1
CASRVLGNEQFF	TGTGCCAGCAGGGTCCTGGGGAATGAGCAGTTCTTC	NA	NA	TRBV6-1	TRBJ2-1
CASTDRGAPTNEKLFF	TGTGCCAGTACGGACAGGGGGGCGCCAACTAATGAAAAACTGTTTTTT	TRBD1	NA	TRBV19	TRBJ1-4
CASSLHGARAEAFF	TGTGCCAGCAGTTTACACGGGGCAAGGGCTGAAGCTTTCTTT	NA	NA	TRBV28	TRBJ1-1
CASQSTPGGEAFF	TGTGCCAGCCAATCAACCCCGGGAGGTGAAGCTTTCTTT	NA	NA	TRBV27	TRBJ1-1
CASSQAGRGYNQPQHF	TGCGCCAGCAGCCAAGCGGGCCGCGGGTACAATCAGCCCCAGCATTTT	NA	NA	TRBV4-1	TRBJ1-5
CASSRQNMNTEAFF	TGTGCCAGTAGCCGACAGAATATGAACACTGAAGCTTTCTTT	NA	NA	TRBV19	TRBJ1-1
CASSVRGNDQPQHF	TGTGCCAGCAGCGTCAGGGGGAACGATCAGCCCCAGCATTTT	TRBD1	NA	TRBV9	TRBJ1-5
CAISEGFYEQYF	TGTGCCATCAGTGAGGGGTTCTACGAGCAGTACTTC	NA	NA	TRBV10-3	TRBJ2-7
CASGPVNGDGYTF	TGTGCTAGTGGTCCCGTGAACGGTGATGGCTACACCTTC	NA	NA	TRBV12-5	TRBJ1-2
CASSGQPGNTIYF	TGTGCCAGCAGTGGACAGCCTGGAAACACCATATATTTT	NA	NA	TRBV6-1	TRBJ1-3
CASSGPLAGDTDTQYF	TGTGCCAGCAGTGGACCCCTAGCGGGGGACACAGATACGCAGTATTTT	TRBD2	NA	TRBV2	TRBJ2-3
CASSSGGGLRELFF	TGTGCCAGCAGTTCCGGTGGAGGACTTAGGGAGCTGTTTTTT	NA	NA	TRBV6-5	TRBJ2-2
CASSRDTNSPLHF	TGTGCCAGCAGTCGAGACACGAATTCACCCCTCCACTTT	NA	NA	TRBV25-1	TRBJ1-6
CASSLQGNTEAFF	TGCGCCAGCAGCTTACAGGGCAACACTGAAGCTTTCTTT	NA	NA	TRBV5-1	TRBJ1-1
CASSYTGTSQETQYF	TGTGCCAGCAGCTACACCGGGACTAGCCAAGAGACCCAGTACTTC	TRBD2	NA	TRBV7-2	TRBJ2-5
CASSPPGHLLTGEGTDTQYF	TGTGCCAGCTCACCACCCGGACATCTGTTAACGGGAGAAGGAACAGATACGCAGTATTTT	NA	NA	TRBV18	TRBJ2-3
CASRGGGSNQPQHF	TGTGCCAGCCGCGGAGGGGGCAGCAATCAGCCCCAGCATTTT	TRBD1	NA	TRBV28	TRBJ1-5
CASSSPVGAEDEKLFF	TGTGCCAGCAGCTCGCCAGTGGGGGCGGAGGATGAAAAACTGTTTTTT	NA	NA	TRBV11-2	TRBJ1-4
CASSHTGTVKIVDEQFF	TGTGCCAGCAGCCATACCGGGACAGTCAAAATAGTGGATGAGCAGTTCTTC	TRBD1	NA	TRBV7-9	TRBJ2-1
CAWSGLAAREQYF	TGTGCCTGGAGTGGGCTAGCGGCCCGCGAGCAGTACTTC	TRBD2	NA	TRBV30	TRBJ2-7
CASRYGNLNQPTEAFF	TGTGCCAGCAGGTACGGGAACCTAAATCAACCCACTGAAGCTTTCTTT	NA	once	TRBV6-6	TRBJ1-1
CAWRDWGDTEAFF	TGTGCCTGGAGGGACTGGGGGGACACTGAAGCTTTCTTT	NA	few	TRBV30	TRBJ1-1
CASSSGPPIGYTF	TGTGCCAGTAGTTCGGGGCCACCAATAGGCTACACCTTC	NA	few	TRBV19	TRBJ1-2
CASSDKGLVNQPQHF	TGTGCCAGCAGTGACAAAGGGCTGGTCAATCAGCCCCAGCATTTT	NA	NA	TRBV2	TRBJ1-5
CASRETGDTEAFF	TGTGCCAGCAGGGAAACAGGGGACACTGAAGCTTTCTTT	TRBD1	NA	TRBV5-6	TRBJ1-1
CASNKSGLLGAYEQYF	TGTGCCAGCAACAAATCTGGACTACTCGGGGCCTACGAGCAGTACTTC	NA	NA	TRBV5-4	TRBJ2-7
CASSLGVLEAFF	TGTGCCAGCAGCTTAGGGGTTCTTGAAGCTTTCTTT	NA	NA	TRBV7-9	TRBJ1-1
CAASSRGNTGELFF	TGTGCCGCCAGCAGTCGGGGGAACACCGGGGAGCTGTTTTTT	NA	NA	TRBV27	TRBJ2-2
CASSLEGYSNQPQHF	TGCGCCAGCAGCTTGGAGGGATATAGCAATCAGCCCCAGCATTTT	NA	NA	TRBV5-1	TRBJ1-5
CASGLVTGNYPYEQFF	TGTGCTAGTGGTTTGGTAACGGGAAATTACCCCTATGAGCAGTTCTTC	NA	once	TRBV12-5	TRBJ2-1
CASSPPARSYEQYF	TGTGCCAGCTCACCACCGGCGAGATCCTACGAGCAGTACTTC	NA	NA	TRBV18	TRBJ2-7
CASSAGGNYGYTF	TGCGCCAGCAGCGCAGGGGGCAACTATGGCTACACCTTC	TRBD1	NA	TRBV4-1	TRBJ1-2